This TCR beta chain was recorded in a study of blood T cell repertoires in COVID-19. The germline V gene encodes CDR1 SGHTA and CDR2 FQGNSA. The CDR3 consists of 17 residues. Deletions cut 5 bases from V and 0 bases from J, with 17 bases between. Measured with immunoSEQ multiplex PCR; TCRdb has only the in-frame clones, and not every one. The sample shows roughly 240,000 clones, roughly 85% of them seen only once. V and J are TRBV7-2 and TRBJ1-3, with D possibly matching TRBD1 (6 bases). The receptor was isolated from a woman in her fifties or sixties with acute COVID-19. The sequenced material came from PBMCs or T cells enriched from blood (not recorded which). The CDR3: CASSVGTGFRSGNTIYF. The CDR3 DNA reads TGTGCCAGCAGCGTGGGAACAGGGTTCCGCTCTGGAAACACCATATATTTT.